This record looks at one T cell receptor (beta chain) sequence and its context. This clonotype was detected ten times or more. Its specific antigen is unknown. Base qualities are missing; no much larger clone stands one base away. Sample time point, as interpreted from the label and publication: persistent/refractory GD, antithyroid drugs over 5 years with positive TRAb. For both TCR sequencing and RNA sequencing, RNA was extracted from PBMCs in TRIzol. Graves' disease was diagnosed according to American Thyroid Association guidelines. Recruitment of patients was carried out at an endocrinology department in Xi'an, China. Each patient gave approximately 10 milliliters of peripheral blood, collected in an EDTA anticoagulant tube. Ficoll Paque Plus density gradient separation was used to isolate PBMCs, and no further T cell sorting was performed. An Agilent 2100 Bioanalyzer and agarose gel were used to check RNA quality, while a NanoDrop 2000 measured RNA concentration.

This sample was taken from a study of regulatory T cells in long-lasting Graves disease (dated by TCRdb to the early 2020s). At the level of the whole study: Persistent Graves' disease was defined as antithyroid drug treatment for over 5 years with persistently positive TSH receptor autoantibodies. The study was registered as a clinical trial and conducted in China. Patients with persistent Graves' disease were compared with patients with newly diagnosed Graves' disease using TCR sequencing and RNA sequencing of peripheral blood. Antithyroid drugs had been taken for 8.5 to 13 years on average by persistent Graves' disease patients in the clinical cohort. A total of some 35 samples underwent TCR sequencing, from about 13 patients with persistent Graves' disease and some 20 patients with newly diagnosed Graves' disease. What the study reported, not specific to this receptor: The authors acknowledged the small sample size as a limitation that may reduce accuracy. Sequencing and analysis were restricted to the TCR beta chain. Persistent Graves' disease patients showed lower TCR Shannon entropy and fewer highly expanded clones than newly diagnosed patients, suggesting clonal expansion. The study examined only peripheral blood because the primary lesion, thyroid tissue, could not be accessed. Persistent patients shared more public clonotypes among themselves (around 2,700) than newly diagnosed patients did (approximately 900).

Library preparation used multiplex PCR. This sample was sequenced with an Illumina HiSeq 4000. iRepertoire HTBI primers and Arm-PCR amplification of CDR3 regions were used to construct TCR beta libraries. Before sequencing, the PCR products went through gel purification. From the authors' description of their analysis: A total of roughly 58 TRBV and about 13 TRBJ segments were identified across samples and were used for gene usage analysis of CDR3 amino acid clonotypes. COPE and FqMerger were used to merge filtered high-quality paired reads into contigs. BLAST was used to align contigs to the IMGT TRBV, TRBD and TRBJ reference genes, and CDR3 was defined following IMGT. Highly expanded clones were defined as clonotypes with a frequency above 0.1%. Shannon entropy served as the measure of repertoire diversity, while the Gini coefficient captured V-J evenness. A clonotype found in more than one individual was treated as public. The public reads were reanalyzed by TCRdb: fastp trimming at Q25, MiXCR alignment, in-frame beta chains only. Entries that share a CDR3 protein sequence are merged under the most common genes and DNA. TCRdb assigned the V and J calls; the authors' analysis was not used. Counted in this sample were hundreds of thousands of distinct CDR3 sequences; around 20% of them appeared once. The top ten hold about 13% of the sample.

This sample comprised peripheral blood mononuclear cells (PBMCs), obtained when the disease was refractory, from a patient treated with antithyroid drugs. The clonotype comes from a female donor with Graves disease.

The DNA sequence is as follows: TGTGCCAGCAGGACTAGCGGGAAGGAGCAGTACTTC. Its protein reads: CASRTSGKEQYF. Recombination joined TRBV28 with TRBJ2-7; TRBD2 agrees with 11 junctional bases. For this chain, trimming is 6 bases at the V end and 7 bases at the J end, and the number of junction bases without a gene match is 2. Sequences MDHEN (CDR1) and SYDVKM (CDR2) are obtained from the germline V gene. The CDR3 goes from the cysteine to the phenylalanine over 12 residues. Only the CDR3 DNA stays, 36 bases, in frame from base 1.